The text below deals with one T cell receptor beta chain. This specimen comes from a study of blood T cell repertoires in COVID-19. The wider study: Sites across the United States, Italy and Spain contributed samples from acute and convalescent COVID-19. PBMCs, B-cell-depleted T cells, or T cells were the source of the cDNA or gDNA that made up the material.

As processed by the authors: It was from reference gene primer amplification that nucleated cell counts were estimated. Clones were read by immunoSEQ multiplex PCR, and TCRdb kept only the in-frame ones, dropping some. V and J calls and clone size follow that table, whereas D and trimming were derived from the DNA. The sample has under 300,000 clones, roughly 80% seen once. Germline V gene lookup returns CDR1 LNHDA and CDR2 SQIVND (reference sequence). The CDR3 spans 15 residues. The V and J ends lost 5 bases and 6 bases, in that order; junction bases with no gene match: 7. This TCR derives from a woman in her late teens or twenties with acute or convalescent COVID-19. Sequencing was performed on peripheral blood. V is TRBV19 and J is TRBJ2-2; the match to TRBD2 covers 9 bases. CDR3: CASSAGTSRPGELFF. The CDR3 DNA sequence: TGTGCCAGTAGTGCCGGGACTAGCCGGCCCGGGGAGCTGTTTTTT.